The present TCR beta chain was sequenced within a study of blood T cells in healthy people across ages. The study, taken as a whole, reports: Observed TCR beta diversity per million T cells went down as age went up. This fall followed a roughly linear course with age.

This clonotype occurred a few times. Its antigen is currently unknown. The authors ran a second PCR of roughly 7 to 11 cycles using a sample-barcoded 5' primer and a J-beta primer mix. TCRdb reprocessed the 5' RACE reads via MiXCR and lists one record per CDR3 protein. The sample lists some 320,000 distinct CDR3 sequences; less than 30% were seen once. Germline CDR1 and CDR2: MNHEY and SMNVEV (reference sequence). The CDR3 extends over 15 amino acids. V was clipped by 5 bases and J by 2 bases, with 16 bases between them. PBMCs were isolated at a quantity of at least 6 million per sample. The sequencing input was blood. The chain joins TRBV27 to TRBJ2-7; a possible D gene is TRBD1 (6 bases). The sequence was collected from a woman aged 70-85 years in good health. The CDR3 is CASSQTTRTAYEQYF. CDR3 nucleotides: TGTGCCAGCAGTCAGACCACCAGGACAGCCTACGAGCAGTACTTC.